The 19 T cell receptor beta chains presented below share a single source sample, sequenced in a study of response to subunit inactivated influenza vaccine. Using its own MiXCR run on the RT-PCR reads, TCRdb lists one record per CDR3 protein. Found here are around 530,000 distinct CDR3 sequences, 10% to 15% of them singletons; the top ten hold 9.5% to 13%. Sequencing was performed on PBMCs from blood, taken on the day of vaccination. The receptor source for this set is a middle-aged man who received an inactivated influenza vaccine.

The V and J genes are TRBV5-1 and TRBJ1-6, with D perhaps matching TRBD1 (6 bases). Trimming took off 0 bases at V and 8 bases at J, with 6 bases between the two ends. In germline, CDR1 is SGHRS, CDR2 YFSETQ. There are 13 residues in the CDR3. The CDR3 protein is CASSLGQDSPLHF. CDR3 DNA: TGCGCCAGCAGCTTGGGACAGGATTCACCCCTCCACTTT.

This clonotype was observed a few times. The rearrangement links TRBV5-6 to TRBJ1-2; D unresolved. Germline loops: CDR1 SGHDT, CDR2 YYEEEE. V gave up 2 bases and J gave up 6 bases, with 8 bases separating them. The CDR3 consists of 12 residues. The CDR3 sequence is CASSLSGHGYTF. The CDR3 nucleotides read TGTGCCAGCAGCTTATCCGGGCATGGCTACACCTTC.

The chain employs TRBV7-9 and TRBJ2-7; D might be TRBD2 (6 bases). CDR1 is SEHNR, CDR2 FQNEAQ, per germline (reference sequence). Between the trimmed V and J ends, which lost 3 bases and 4 bases, there was a span of 13 bases. There are 14 residues in the CDR3. The CDR3 reads CASSFGGKIYEQYF. The CDR3 DNA follows: TGTGCCAGCAGCTTTGGCGGGAAAATTTACGAGCAGTACTTC.

The rearrangement uses TRBV19 and TRBJ2-1; 11 bases align to TRBD2. Per germline, CDR1 LNHDA and CDR2 SQIVND (reference sequence). V shed 1 base and J 6 bases; nucleotides not matched to a gene: 8. The CDR3 runs 17 residues. CDR3 sequence: CASSIGTSGRRGNEQFF. The CDR3 DNA reads as TGTGCCAGTAGTATAGGAACTAGCGGGAGAAGGGGCAATGAGCAGTTCTTC.

This clonotype occurred a few times. This chain links TRBV5-5 with TRBJ2-7, with TRBD2 identical over 9 bases. The germline gives CDR1 SGHKS, CDR2 YYEKEE (reference sequence). This CDR3 comprises 17 residues. The J segment lost 5 bases and the V segment lost 1 base, leaving 13 bases of the junction unmatched. CDR3 sequence: CASSLSVERGDQDEQYF. For the CDR3, the DNA is TGTGCCAGCAGCTTGTCAGTCGAGCGGGGGGACCAGGACGAGCAGTACTTC.

The chain has TRBV12-3 or TRBV12-4 and TRBJ2-1, with 8 positions matching TRBD1. The CDR3 length is 13 residues. Trimming removed 6 bases from V and 9 bases from J; junction bases left unmatched: 7. In DNA, the CDR3 is TGTGCCAGCAGCGACAGGGGCAGGGGTGAGCAGTTCTTC. This codes for CASSDRGRGEQFF.

The rearrangement links TRBV4-3 to TRBJ2-3; 11 nucleotides match TRBD2. V was pared by 0 bases and J by 1 base, with 9 bases of the junction left unmatched. Germline values: CDR1 LGHNA, CDR2 YSLEER. CDR3 size: 19 residues. The CDR3, as DNA: TGCGCCAGCAGCCAAGAACTAGCGGGGGCGTATGGGGGCACAGATACGCAGTATTTT. This sequence encodes CASSQELAGAYGGTDTQYF.

This clonotype appeared many times. This chain links TRBV29-1 with TRBJ2-5, with D perhaps TRBD1 (6 bases). Trimming left V 5 bases short and J 3 bases short, with 10 bases between. The CDR3 runs 12 residues. CDR1 SQVTM and CDR2 ANQGSEA come from the germline V gene. Here the CDR3 reads CSVSRQEETQYF. CDR3 DNA: TGCAGCGTTAGTCGACAGGAAGAGACCCAGTACTTC.

A few counts support this clonotype. The rearrangement joins TRBV7-9 to TRBJ2-1; 12 bases agree with TRBD2. The CDR3 runs to 16 residues. V lost 7 bases, J lost 10 bases, and 14 bases stayed unmatched. In germline, CDR1 is SEHNR, CDR2 FQNEAQ (reference sequence). CDR3 amino acids: CASILSSSGRAGEQFF. The CDR3 nucleotides are TGTGCCAGCATCCTCTCATCTAGCGGGAGGGCCGGGGAGCAGTTCTTC.

This clonotype was observed a few times. V gene TRBV18 combines with J gene TRBJ2-3, with D possibly being TRBD1 (6 bases). The CDR3 covers 13 residues. V lost 5 bases to trimming and J lost 6 bases, with 12 bases between them. Germline-derived CDR1 and CDR2 are KGHSH and LQKENI. The CDR3 region is CASSTGMRDTQYF. In nucleotides, the CDR3 is TGTGCCAGCTCAACAGGGATGAGGGATACGCAGTATTTT.

This clonotype was detected a few times. The chain uses TRBV9 and TRBJ2-1; TRBD2 agrees at 7 bases. From germline, CDR1 is SGDLS and CDR2 YYNGEE. The junction had 6 bases not matched to a gene; V was cut back by 0 bases and J by 3 bases. The CDR3 is made up of 16 amino acids. DNA for the CDR3: TGTGCCAGCAGCGTAGGCTTGAGCGGGGACTACAATGAGCAGTTCTTC. Translation gives CASSVGLSGDYNEQFF.

This clonotype has just a few counts. This rearrangement joins TRBV5-1 to TRBJ2-1; 12 bases map to TRBD2. CDR3 length equals 17 residues. The germline CDR1 and CDR2 sequences are SGHRS and YFSETQ. V lost 4 bases, J lost 4 bases, and 9 bases stayed unmatched. The CDR3 DNA sequence: TGCGCCAGCAGCGGACCTAGCGGGAGGGCCTGGTACAATGAGCAGTTCTTC. This gives the protein CASSGPSGRAWYNEQFF.

The rearrangement links TRBV20-1 to TRBJ2-1; TRBD1 matches at 11 bases. V trimming: 5 bases; J trimming: 6 bases; junction bases outside the gene matches: 9. The CDR3 has 15 amino acids. The germline V gene encodes CDR1 DFQATT and CDR2 SNEGSKA (reference sequence). The CDR3 DNA reads TGCAGTGCTCTCAGGACAGGGGGCGAGGCCAATGAGCAGTTCTTC. Protein: CSALRTGGEANEQFF.

This chain joins TRBV28 and TRBJ1-1; D remains unclear. CDR3 length: 14 amino acids. The germline CDR1 and CDR2 sequences are MDHEN and SYDVKM. With 4 bases removed from V and 5 bases from J, the gap between germline ends came to 14 bases. CDR3 sequence reads: CASSSPYLGTEAFF. CDR3 DNA: TGTGCCAGCAGTTCACCGTACTTGGGAACTGAAGCTTTCTTT.

The V call is TRBV20-1, the J call TRBJ2-5, with unresolved D. V was cut by 1 base and J by 3 bases, with 6 bases left in between. The CDR3 has 12 residues. Looked up from germline, CDR1 is DFQATT and CDR2 is SNEGSKA (reference sequence). The CDR3: CSARAYEETQYF. Written as DNA, the CDR3 is TGCAGTGCTAGAGCATACGAAGAGACCCAGTACTTC.

The V gene is TRBV6-2 or TRBV6-3, the J gene TRBJ2-2; 7 bases are a match to TRBD1. The CDR3 is 15 residues long. Germline CDR1 is MNHEY and CDR2 is SVGEGT. V dropped 6 bases and J dropped 3; count of bases not matched to a gene: 7. CDR3 DNA sequence: TGTGCCAGCAGAAGCCTAGACAGGGACACCGGGGAGCTGTTTTTT. Translating it yields CASRSLDRDTGELFF.

This clonotype has ten or more counts. The chain couples TRBV7-9 to TRBJ2-7; no reliable D call. The CDR3 loop spans 12 amino acids. Per germline, CDR1 SEHNR and CDR2 FQNEAQ (reference sequence). V gave up 7 bases and J gave up 2 bases, with 9 bases separating them. DNA of the CDR3: TGTGCCAGCAACTCCTACCCCTACGAGCAGTACTTC. This codes for CASNSYPYEQYF.

V is TRBV6-5 and J is TRBJ1-2; possible D gene TRBD1, 6 bases. V dropped 2 bases and J dropped 6 bases, with 13 bases sitting between them. CDR1 MNHEY and CDR2 SVGAGI come from the germline V gene. This CDR3 comprises 14 residues. The CDR3 bases are TGTGCCAGCAGTTACGCGGGGGCGGGGGATGGCTACACCTTC. It is translated as CASSYAGAGDGYTF.

About this clonotype: A junction boundary mismatches the germline segment, possibly from a read error. The V call is TRBV3-1, the J call TRBJ1-1; D gene ambiguous. Germline assignment: CDR1 LGHDT and CDR2 YNNKEL (reference sequence). There are 13 residues in the CDR3. The CDR3 here is CASRQGGHTEAFF. In DNA, the CDR3 is TGTGCCAGCAGACAAGGTGGCCACACTGAAGCTTTCTTT.